The 31 T cell receptor beta chains in this list originate from one sample, sequenced in a study of cytomegalovirus exposure and HLA in healthy donors. The primer mix had 60 Vbeta and 13 Jbeta primers. Assay used: immunoSEQ multiplex PCR; TCRdb lists only in-frame clones, some missing. The repertoire holds about 150,000 clones, with 65% to 70% as singletons. Sequenced input: PBMCs. The receptors come from a human donor in good health.

The sample holds a few counts of this clone. The J gene is TRBJ2-1, the V gene TRBV11-3; 12 bases agree with TRBD2. The CDR3 loop spans 18 amino acids. Germline V gene sequence: CDR1 SGHNT, CDR2 YENEEA. After removal of 1 base from V and 3 bases from J, the junction contained 7 bases not matched to a gene. As DNA, the CDR3 is TGTGCCAGCAGCTTAGGAGGACTAGCGGGATACATCTACAATGAGCAGTTCTTC. It yields the protein CASSLGGLAGYIYNEQFF.

V and J are TRBV6-1 and TRBJ1-5; possibly TRBD1 for D (5 bases). Trimming pared 3 bases from V and 5 bases from J, leaving 8 bases between. The CDR3 length is 13 residues. Looked up from germline, CDR1 is MNHNS and CDR2 is SASEGT. The CDR3 reads CASSDQGDQPQHF. CDR3 nucleotide sequence: TGTGCCAGCAGTGACCAGGGTGATCAGCCCCAGCATTTT.

This clone has more than one count but fewer than ten. The chain employs TRBV28 and TRBJ1-1; perhaps TRBD1 as D (6 bases). CDR1 is MDHEN and CDR2 is SYDVKM in the germline V gene. V was pared by 3 bases and J by 1 base, with 12 bases between. The CDR3 has 15 amino acids. The CDR3 sequence: CASSFPPTGNTEAFF. The CDR3 nucleotides are TGTGCCAGCAGTTTCCCTCCGACAGGGAACACTGAAGCTTTCTTT.

The rearrangement uses TRBV4-3 and TRBJ2-1; D remains ambiguous. Germline CDR1 is LGHNA and CDR2 is YSLEER. The CDR3 loop spans 15 amino acids. Trimming left V 0 bases short and J 1 base short, with 7 bases between. The CDR3 nucleotides are TGCGCCAGCAGCCAAGATTCCCCGTCCTACAATGAGCAGTTCTTC. This translates into CASSQDSPSYNEQFF.

This clone was counted only a few times. This sequence joins TRBV10-1 and TRBJ1-5; D not resolved. Trimming pared 8 bases from V and 4 bases from J, leaving 12 bases between. Germline CDR1 is WNHNN and CDR2 is SYGVQD (reference sequence). The CDR3 loop spans 13 amino acids. In DNA form, the CDR3 reads TGCGCCAGCTCCGGGTCCCCTAATCAGCCCCAGCATTTT. It encodes CASSGSPNQPQHF.

The rearrangement joins TRBV5-1 to TRBJ2-3; TRBD1 matches 8 bases. Germline V lookup: CDR1 SGHRS, CDR2 YFSETQ. Trimming cost V 0 bases and J 4 bases; bases outside gene matches: 4. The CDR3 totals 15 residues. CDR3 DNA: TGCGCCAGCAGCTTGGGTCCAGGGGGCGCAGATACGCAGTATTTT. Its protein product is CASSLGPGGADTQYF.

This clone has more than one count but fewer than ten. The J gene is TRBJ1-1, the V gene TRBV11-3; 7 bases align to TRBD1. CDR1 is SGHNT and CDR2 is YENEEA in the germline V gene. The V gene end was trimmed by 1 base and the J gene end by 8 bases; junction bases not matched to a gene: 1. The CDR3 has 12 amino acids. The CDR3 sequence: CASSLGTGEAFF. The CDR3 nucleotides read TGTGCCAGCAGCTTAGGGACAGGAGAAGCTTTCTTT.

This chain links TRBV7-3 with TRBJ1-4, with 7 bases identical to TRBD1. Germline loops: CDR1 SGHTA, CDR2 FQGTGA. The trim removed 5 bases at V and 0 bases at J, leaving 3 bases unmatched. The CDR3 runs 15 residues. Here the CDR3 DNA reads TGTGCCAGCAGCCCCACAGGGGCAACTAATGAAAAACTGTTTTTT. Translating gives CASSPTGATNEKLFF.

The chain joins TRBV19 to TRBJ1-5; 9 nucleotides match TRBD1. Germline CDR1 LNHDA, CDR2 SQIVND (reference sequence). The V segment lost 4 bases and the J segment 5 bases; nucleotides outside the gene matches: 9. This CDR3 contains 16 residues. For the CDR3, the DNA is TGTGCCAGTAGTACGGGACAGGGCAGGGGATATCAGCCCCAGCATTTT. It encodes CASSTGQGRGYQPQHF.

The rearrangement uses TRBV4-1 and TRBJ1-3; tentatively, D is TRBD1 (5 bases). Deletions cut 0 bases from V and 0 bases from J, with 12 bases between. The CDR3 is 17 residues long. Germline V gives CDR1 MGHRA, CDR2 YSYEKL. CDR3 sequence: CASSQDRGSYSGNTIYF. CDR3 bases: TGCGCCAGCAGCCAAGATAGGGGCAGCTACTCTGGAAACACCATATATTTT.

This chain joins TRBV7-9 and TRBJ2-2; D remains ambiguous. The CDR3 covers 11 residues. Trimming removed 3 bases from V and 7 bases from J, with 3 bases in between. Germline CDR1 reads SEHNR; CDR2 reads FQNEAQ (reference sequence). CDR3 sequence: CASSLSGELFF. The CDR3 DNA is TGTGCCAGCAGCTTGAGCGGGGAGCTGTTTTTT. Drawing the rest from reference TRBV7-9 and TRBJ2-2, the complete variable domain is DTGVSQNPRHKITKRGQNVTFRCDPISEHNRLYWYRQTLGQGPEFLTYFQNEAQLEKSRLLSDRFSAERPKGSFSTLEIQRTEQGDSAMYLCASSLSGELFFGEGSRLTVL.

The rearrangement uses TRBV2 and TRBJ1-2; a weak D match, TRBD1 (6 bases). CDR3 length: 14 amino acids. Germline V gives CDR1 SNHLY, CDR2 FYNNEI. Trimming shortened V by 3 bases and J by 8 bases, and 16 bases separated the two germline ends. CDR3 residues: CASSDQGSGEGYTF. The CDR3 coding sequence is TGTGCCAGCAGTGATCAGGGGTCTGGTGAGGGCTACACCTTC.

This clone was detected only a few times. V usage is TRBV11-2 and J usage is TRBJ1-1; 9 positions match TRBD1. Germline lookup yields CDR1 SGHAT and CDR2 FQNNGV. With 3 bases clipped from V and 0 bases from J, the junction kept 5 bases outside the gene matches. This CDR3 contains 16 residues. CDR3 sequence: CASSFTGTGLNTEAFF. CDR3 bases: TGTGCCAGCAGCTTCACCGGGACAGGGTTGAACACTGAAGCTTTCTTT.

In this sample, this clone turned up a few times. The genes are TRBV19 and TRBJ1-1; D possibly corresponds to TRBD1 (5 bases). The length of the CDR3 is 15 residues. Germline values: CDR1 LNHDA, CDR2 SQIVND (reference sequence). V dropped 3 bases and J dropped 0 bases, with 11 bases sitting between them. The CDR3 reads CASSMGPWVNTEAFF. The DNA for the CDR3 is TGTGCCAGTAGTATGGGGCCCTGGGTGAACACTGAAGCTTTCTTT.

This clone showed up just a few times. The chain has TRBV6-5 and TRBJ2-1; D possibly corresponds to TRBD2 (5 bases). CDR3 length: 14 residues. Trimming cost V 11 bases and J 0 bases, with 14 bases left between them. CDR1 is MNHEY and CDR2 is SVGAGI in the germline V gene. CDR3 sequence reads: CASRPGISYNEQFF. In DNA, the CDR3 is TGTGCCTCAAGGCCCGGGATCTCCTACAATGAGCAGTTCTTC.

Only a few counts were recorded for this clone. The chain recombines TRBV19 with TRBJ2-7, with 7 bases aligning to TRBD1. There are 15 residues in the CDR3. CDR1 LNHDA and CDR2 SQIVND come from the germline V gene (reference sequence). The trim removed 7 bases at V and 7 bases at J, leaving 16 bases unmatched. The CDR3 region has the DNA TGTGCCAGTACTAACCCGACAGGGCGCCCGGGAGAGCAGTACTTC. Its translation: CASTNPTGRPGEQYF.

V gene TRBV25-1 combines with J gene TRBJ2-3; 8 bases agree with TRBD1. The V and J ends lost 1 base and 6 bases, in that order; junction bases with no gene match: 6. The CDR3 totals 15 residues. Germline V lookup: CDR1 MGHDK, CDR2 SYGVNS. CDR3 in DNA: TGTGCCAGCAGTGAATGGCAGGGGGCATCCGATACGCAGTATTTT. It encodes CASSEWQGASDTQYF. The full variable domain, completed using reference TRBV25-1 and TRBJ2-3, is EADIYQTPRYLVIGTGKKITLECSQTMGHDKMYWYQQDPGMELHLIHYSYGVNSTEKGDLSSESTVSRIRTEHFPLTLESARPSHTSQYLCASSEWQGASDTQYFGPGTRLTVL.

The genes are TRBV5-8 and TRBJ2-7; D possibly corresponds to TRBD2 (6 bases). Trimming took off 6 bases at V and 12 bases at J, with 19 bases between the two ends. This CDR3 comprises 12 residues. CDR1 is SGHTS and CDR2 is YDEGEE in the germline V gene. CDR3 residues: CASNPPHGTPYF. CDR3 nucleotide sequence: TGTGCCAGCAACCCCCCGCATGGGACTCCGTACTTC.

In DNA form, the CDR3 reads TGTGCCAGCAGTGAACGGGCGGGAGGGCCGGGGGGGGCCAACGTCCTGACTTTC. Amino acids: CASSERAGGPGGANVLTF. The V call is TRBV6-1, the J call TRBJ2-6; TRBD2 aligns across 9 bases. The ends lost 2 bases at V and 4 bases at J; junction bases unmatched: 9. Germline V CDR1 and CDR2: MNHNS, SASEGT. This CDR3 region has 18 residues.

The CDR3 reads CATSRDPKGDNEQFF. In DNA form, the CDR3 reads TGTGCCACCAGCAGAGATCCGAAGGGGGACAATGAGCAGTTCTTC. The chain is built from TRBV15 and TRBJ2-1; D is perhaps TRBD1 (6 bases). V shed 0 bases and J shed 5 bases, with 11 bases lying between them. Germline V gene lookup returns CDR1 LNHNV and CDR2 YYDKDF (reference sequence). The CDR3 length is 15 residues.

The chain employs TRBV28 and TRBJ2-5; D uncertain. Trimming cost V 5 bases and J 1 base, with 14 bases left between them. The CDR3 has 15 residues. Germline-derived CDR1 and CDR2 are MDHEN and SYDVKM. This CDR3 is CASSPLTEIQETQYF. The CDR3 region has the DNA TGTGCCAGCAGTCCCCTTACAGAGATCCAAGAGACCCAGTACTTC.

The rearrangement joins TRBV10-3 to TRBJ2-5, with D maybe TRBD2 (6 bases). The CDR3 loop spans 14 amino acids. V gave up 1 base and J gave up 4 bases, with 10 bases separating them. Germline-derived CDR1 and CDR2 are ENHRY and SYGVKD. In DNA form, the CDR3 reads TGTGCCATCAGTGAGTTTAAGGGAGGAGAGACCCAGTACTTC. Translating it yields CAISEFKGGETQYF.

The CDR3 DNA reads TGTGCCAGCAGCTTAGGGACAGGAAGTAACTATGGCTACACCTTC. It specifies CASSLGTGSNYGYTF. The chain recombines TRBV13 with TRBJ1-2, with D maybe TRBD1 (6 bases). The CDR3 covers 15 residues. Germline values: CDR1 PRHDT, CDR2 FYEKMQ (reference sequence). Deletions cut 0 bases from V and 1 base from J, with 9 bases between.

This chain links TRBV7-9 with TRBJ2-1, with 8 bases aligning to TRBD2. The germline V gene encodes CDR1 SEHNR and CDR2 FQNEAQ (reference sequence). The CDR3 totals 14 residues. V lost 2 bases to trimming and J lost 12 bases; unmatched junction nucleotides: 9. CDR3 sequence reads: CASSLSGGGIWQFF. CDR3 bases: TGTGCCAGCAGCTTAAGTGGCGGGGGGATCTGGCAGTTCTTC. Filled out from reference TRBV7-9 and TRBJ2-1, the complete variable domain reads DTGVSQNPRHKITKRGQNVTFRCDPISEHNRLYWYRQTLGQGPEFLTYFQNEAQLEKSRLLSDRFSAERPKGSFSTLEIQRTEQGDSAMYLCASSLSGGGIWQFFGPGTRLTVL.

The V and J genes are TRBV11-2 and TRBJ2-1, with 7 bases fitting TRBD2. The J segment lost 4 bases and the V segment lost 1 base, leaving 7 bases of the junction unmatched. Germline V gene sequence: CDR1 SGHAT, CDR2 FQNNGV. CDR3 length: 16 residues. CDR3 region: CASSLAGRGIYNEQFF. The CDR3, as DNA: TGTGCCAGCAGCTTAGCAGGGAGGGGAATTTACAATGAGCAGTTCTTC. Filled out from reference TRBV11-2 and TRBJ2-1, the complete variable domain reads EAGVAQSPRYKIIEKRQSVAFWCNPISGHATLYWYQQILGQGPKLLIQFQNNGVVDDSQLPKDRFSAERLKGVDSTLKIQPAKLEDSAVYLCASSLAGRGIYNEQFFGPGTRLTVL.

The chain uses TRBV5-6 and TRBJ2-6; D is perhaps TRBD1 (6 bases). V was clipped by 0 bases and J by 2 bases, with 6 bases between them. This CDR3 contains 15 residues. Germline CDR1 SGHDT, CDR2 YYEEEE. CDR3 in amino acids: CASSLEGAGANVLTF. DNA of the CDR3: TGTGCCAGCAGCTTGGAGGGGGCTGGGGCCAACGTCCTGACTTTC.

This clone was recorded a few times. This chain connects TRBV2 to TRBJ2-3; a possible D gene is TRBD2 (6 bases). The V gene lost 4 bases and the J gene lost 6 bases, with 8 bases spanning the gap. The CDR3 loop spans 12 amino acids. Germline V gene sequence: CDR1 SNHLY, CDR2 FYNNEI. The CDR3 protein is CASSAGSDTQYF. The CDR3 region has the DNA TGTGCCAGCAGTGCCGGGAGCGATACGCAGTATTTT. The full variable domain, rest sourced from reference TRBV2 and TRBJ2-3, is EPEVTQTPSHQVTQMGQEVILRCVPISNHLYFYWYRQILGQKVEFLVSFYNNEISEKSEIFDDQFSVERPDGSNFTLKIRSTKLEDSAMYFCASSAGSDTQYFGPGTRLTVL.

The sample holds a few counts of this clone. The chain joins TRBV7-8 to TRBJ2-5, with 7 bases that match TRBD1. This CDR3 region has 16 residues. The V gene's germline CDR1 is SGHVS and CDR2 FQNEAQ. V shed 5 bases, J shed 2 bases, and the junction held 11 bases outside the gene matches. CDR3 loop: CASSQWTGAPQETQYF. The CDR3 nucleotides are TGTGCCAGCAGCCAGTGGACAGGCGCCCCACAAGAGACCCAGTACTTC.

The rearrangement joins TRBV13 to TRBJ2-3; 9 bases fit TRBD2. This CDR3 is built from 17 residues. V lost 2 bases and J lost 4; bases outside the gene matches: 10. Per the germline V gene, CDR1 is PRHDT and CDR2 is FYEKMQ (reference sequence). CDR3 bases: TGTGCCAGCAGCTTAAGCTCTAGCGGGACCCCGGCAGATACGCAGTATTTT. This gives the protein CASSLSSSGTPADTQYF. Complete variable domain (other parts from reference TRBV13 and TRBJ2-3): AAGVIQSPRHLIKEKRETATLKCYPIPRHDTVYWYQQGPGQDPQFLISFYEKMQSDKGSIPDRFSAQQFSDYHSELNMSSLELGDSALYFCASSLSSSGTPADTQYFGPGTRLTVL.

V and J are TRBV15 and TRBJ1-3, with D possibly matching TRBD1 (5 bases). Germline V CDR1 and CDR2: LNHNV, YYDKDF (reference sequence). With 1 base removed from V and 2 bases from J, the gap between germline ends came to 12 bases. The CDR3 is made up of 16 amino acids. CDR3 region: CATSRAYGGTGNTIYF. In nucleotides, the CDR3 is TGTGCCACCAGCAGAGCTTACGGGGGAACTGGAAACACCATATATTTT.

The chain uses TRBV28 and TRBJ2-7; TRBD2 matches 7 bases. This CDR3 has 15 residues. From germline, CDR1 is MDHEN and CDR2 SYDVKM. J was trimmed by 0 bases and V by 2 bases; bases with no gene match: 4. The CDR3 DNA is TGTGCCAGCAGTTTACAGGGCGGGAGCTCCTACGAGCAGTACTTC. Translating gives CASSLQGGSSYEQYF.